Below are 23 T cell receptor beta chains sequenced from a single sample in a study of identical twins. TCRdb independently ran MiXCR on the 5' RACE reads; one entry per CDR3 protein. The sample holds a few hundred thousand distinct CDR3 sequences, roughly 12% seen once. This sample was also put to use in a study of yellow fever vaccine responses in identical twins.

Sequencing was performed on memory (CD45RO+) T cells sorted from blood. Receptor source: a woman aged 18-29 years in good health.

The chain couples TRBV10-2 to TRBJ1-1; possible D gene TRBD1, 5 bases. This CDR3 is 13 amino acids long. V lost 7 bases, J lost 4 bases, and 13 bases lay in between. Germline V gene lookup returns CDR1 WSHSY and CDR2 SAAADI. The CDR3 nucleotides are TGCGCCAGCACCCCGGAAGGGGCCACTGAAGCTTTCTTT. Protein product: CASTPEGATEAFF.

In its sample, this clonotype was seen a few times. The chain uses TRBV20-1 and TRBJ2-7; 8 positions match TRBD1. Germline V gene lookup returns CDR1 DFQATT and CDR2 SNEGSKA (reference sequence). The CDR3 is made up of 16 amino acids. Trimming took 0 bases from V and 5 from J; bases not matched to a gene: 12. The CDR3 DNA follows: TGCAGTGCTAGAGATATCCCCCGGACAGGGAGCAACGAGCAGTACTTC. This codes for CSARDIPRTGSNEQYF.

The table lists this clonotype with a few counts. The rearrangement uses TRBV21-1 and TRBJ1-4. TRBV21-1 is noted as a pseudogene. The CDR3 loop spans 15 amino acids. The CDR3 DNA is TGTGCCAGCAGCCGAGACTCGTGGTCAAATGAAAAACTGTTTTTT. This codes for CASSRDSWSNEKLFF.

The chain recombines TRBV2 with TRBJ2-1; D is ambiguous. Trimming removed 7 bases at V and 9 bases at J, with 10 bases between. Per germline, CDR1 SNHLY and CDR2 FYNNEI. This CDR3 has 11 residues. CDR3 DNA sequence: TGTGCCAGCAAAGGATTCGCTGAGCAGTTCTTC. Translation: CASKGFAEQFF.

This clonotype was counted only a few times. The rearrangement uses TRBV6-1 and TRBJ2-2, with 7 bases matching TRBD1. The V and J ends lost 7 bases and 2 bases, in that order; junction bases with no gene match: 16. Per the germline V gene, CDR1 is MNHNS and CDR2 is SASEGT. The CDR3 extends over 18 amino acids. In DNA form, the CDR3 reads TGTGCCAGCACCTTAACCGGGGCGGCAGGGGGAAACACCGGGGAGCTGTTTTTT. Protein: CASTLTGAAGGNTGELFF.

This chain joins TRBV30 and TRBJ2-3, with 7 positions matching TRBD2. Germline lookup yields CDR1 GTSNPN and CDR2 SVGIG (reference sequence). The CDR3 spans 14 residues. With V trimmed by 4 bases and J by 5 bases, 9 bases remained unmatched. This CDR3 is CAWIPGLVVDTQYF. In DNA, the CDR3 is TGTGCCTGGATCCCCGGACTAGTCGTAGATACGCAGTATTTT.

V usage is TRBV6-1 and J usage is TRBJ2-3; 10 bases line up with TRBD1. The CDR3 has 15 amino acids. Germline loops: CDR1 MNHNS, CDR2 SASEGT. V was clipped by 6 bases and J by 0 bases; unmatched bases: 3. CDR3 in amino acids: CASRRQGASTDTQYF. The CDR3 coding sequence is TGTGCCAGCAGGCGACAGGGGGCAAGCACAGATACGCAGTATTTT.

This clonotype occurred many times. J is TRBJ2-6 and V is TRBV6-6; D ambiguous. V shed 7 bases and J shed 4 bases, with 8 bases lying between them. This CDR3 region has 13 residues. CDR1 and CDR2 from the germline V gene are MNHNY and SVGAGI (reference sequence). CDR3 sequence: CASTPLGANVLTF. The CDR3 DNA follows: TGTGCCAGCACCCCCTTAGGGGCCAACGTCCTGACTTTC.

The chain is built from TRBV7-2 and TRBJ2-1; 9 bases are shared with TRBD2. The V segment lost 2 bases and the J segment 0 bases; nucleotides outside the gene matches: 5. CDR1 SGHTA and CDR2 FQGNSA come from the germline V gene. The CDR3 is made up of 17 amino acids. CDR3 loop: CASSLRMTSGSYNEQFF. The CDR3 DNA follows: TGTGCCAGCAGCTTAAGAATGACTAGCGGCTCCTACAATGAGCAGTTCTTC.

The chain links TRBV12-3 or TRBV12-4 to TRBJ2-6, with 7 bases fitting TRBD2. The CDR3 has 17 residues. V lost 3 bases to trimming and J lost 4 bases; unmatched junction nucleotides: 9. Here the CDR3 reads CASSLWGRAFGANVLTF. For the CDR3, the DNA is TGTGCCAGCAGTTTGTGGGGGAGGGCCTTCGGGGCCAACGTCCTGACTTTC.

This clonotype was seen ten or more times. V is TRBV12-3 or TRBV12-4 and J is TRBJ1-2; D remains ambiguous. CDR3 length equals 14 residues. Trimming took 7 bases from V and 8 from J, leaving 20 bases between them. CDR3 sequence reads: CASTPYREPRGYTF. CDR3 nucleotide sequence: TGTGCCAGCACCCCCTATAGGGAACCCCGCGGCTACACCTTC.

This clonotype was observed at least ten times. The J gene is TRBJ2-7, the V gene TRBV10-3, with 10 nucleotides matching TRBD2. Germline V gene sequence: CDR1 ENHRY, CDR2 SYGVKD. The junction had 3 bases not matched to a gene; V was cut back by 6 bases and J by 1 base. The CDR3 sequence is 14 residues long. CDR3 in DNA: TGTGCCATCAGCCTAGCGGGAGCGTCCTACGAGCAGTACTTC. Translation gives CAISLAGASYEQYF.

This clonotype was seen just once. This sequence joins TRBV2 and TRBJ2-1; D ambiguous. V gave up 10 bases and J gave up 7 bases, with 32 bases separating them. The CDR3 covers 18 residues. Germline V CDR1 and CDR2: SNHLY, FYNNEI. CDR3 DNA: TGTGCCATCTGTTTGCTCCCTCCTACCGTCGCCATGAGAAATGAGCAGTTCTTC. Protein: CAICLLPPTVAMRNEQFF.

This clonotype was seen more than once but under ten times. V usage is TRBV5-1 and J usage is TRBJ2-5; maybe TRBD1 (6 bases). The V end was cut by 0 bases, the J end by 5 bases, with 11 bases between. In germline, CDR1 is SGHRS, CDR2 YFSETQ. The CDR3 loop spans 14 amino acids. The CDR3, as DNA: TGCGCCAGCAGCTTGGACTGGGGGCGGGAGACCCAGTACTTC. It codes for CASSLDWGRETQYF.

This clonotype has at least ten counts. The genes are TRBV7-2 and TRBJ1-2, with no clear D. The germline CDR1 and CDR2 sequences are SGHTA and FQGNSA. The CDR3 runs 12 residues. With 3 bases removed from V and 7 bases from J, the gap between germline ends came to 9 bases. The CDR3 loop is CASSFSMGGYTF. CDR3 sequence (DNA): TGTGCCAGCAGCTTCAGTATGGGTGGCTACACCTTC.

This clonotype was counted at least ten times. The rearrangement uses TRBV10-3 and TRBJ2-7; 7 bases map to TRBD1. V lost 6 bases and J lost 1; bases outside the gene matches: 3. The CDR3 spans 13 residues. Germline V gene lookup returns CDR1 ENHRY and CDR2 SYGVKD. This CDR3 reads CAIRVTGSYEQYF. CDR3 nucleotides: TGTGCCATCAGAGTGACAGGGTCCTACGAGCAGTACTTC.

This clonotype was observed at least ten times. This chain links TRBV10-3 with TRBJ2-1; D may be TRBD2 (5 bases). This CDR3 is 15 amino acids long. The germline V gene has CDR1 ENHRY and CDR2 SYGVKD. V lost 2 bases to trimming and J lost 1 base, with 9 bases between them. The CDR3 region has the DNA TGTGCCATCAGTGAGAAAGGGAGTTCCTACAATGAGCAGTTCTTC. Its protein is CAISEKGSSYNEQFF.

The CDR3 loop is CASSLKLGETQYF. The CDR3 bases are TGTGCCAGCAGCTTAAAGCTCGGGGAGACCCAGTACTTC. This rearrangement joins TRBV7-8 to TRBJ2-5; D gene ambiguous. Germline-derived CDR1 and CDR2 are SGHVS and FQNEAQ. Trimming removed 2 bases at V and 5 bases at J, with 9 bases between. The CDR3 contains 13 residues. Filled out from reference TRBV7-8 and TRBJ2-5, the complete variable domain reads GAGVSQSPRYKVAKRGQDVALRCDPISGHVSLFWYQQALGQGPEFLTYFQNEAQLDKSGLPSDRFFAERPEGSVSTLKIQRTQQEDSAVYLCASSLKLGETQYFGPGTRLLVL.

This clonotype has only a few counts. The chain employs TRBV7-8 and TRBJ1-4; D is uncertain. Germline V CDR1 and CDR2: SGHVS, FQNEAQ. CDR3 size: 15 residues. V was trimmed by 1 base and J by 0 bases, leaving 6 bases between them. The CDR3 DNA sequence: TGTGCCAGCAGCTTAGGGTCTGCAACTAATGAAAAACTGTTTTTT. This translates into CASSLGSATNEKLFF.

The sample holds a few counts of this clonotype. Germline is not matched at one junction end, which may reflect a read error. J is TRBJ2-5 and V is TRBV20-1; D unclear. Germline V lookup: CDR1 DFQATT, CDR2 SNEGSKA (reference sequence). The CDR3 spans 9 residues. The CDR3 sequence is CSAGETQYF. CDR3 DNA sequence: TGCAGTGCTGGAGAGACCCAGTACTTC.

To note about this clonotype: A read error may account for a junction end that differs from germline. The chain links TRBV20-1 to TRBJ2-3; 11 nucleotides line up with TRBD1. This CDR3 spans 17 amino acids. Per the germline V gene, CDR1 is DFQATT and CDR2 is SNEGSKA (reference sequence). This CDR3 reads CCARDPWTGGASDTQYF. The CDR3 DNA reads as TGCTGTGCTAGAGATCCTTGGACAGGGGGCGCTTCCGATACGCAGTATTTT.

J is TRBJ2-7 and V is TRBV20-1; D perhaps matches TRBD1 (6 bases). Per the germline V gene, CDR1 is DFQATT and CDR2 is SNEGSKA (reference sequence). The CDR3 contains 14 residues. The CDR3 DNA sequence: TGCAGCCTCCACCCAACCGGGACAAGAAACGAGCAGTACTTC. Residues: CSLHPTGTRNEQYF.

This chain joins TRBV20-1 and TRBJ2-1, with D uncertain. This CDR3 contains 20 residues. Deletions cut 0 bases from V and 0 bases from J, with 24 bases between. Germline-derived CDR1 and CDR2 are DFQATT and SNEGSKA (reference sequence). The CDR3 loop reads CSARDLVANKGQSSYNEQFF. The CDR3 DNA reads as TGCAGTGCTAGAGATCTGGTGGCCAACAAGGGCCAAAGCTCCTACAATGAGCAGTTCTTC.